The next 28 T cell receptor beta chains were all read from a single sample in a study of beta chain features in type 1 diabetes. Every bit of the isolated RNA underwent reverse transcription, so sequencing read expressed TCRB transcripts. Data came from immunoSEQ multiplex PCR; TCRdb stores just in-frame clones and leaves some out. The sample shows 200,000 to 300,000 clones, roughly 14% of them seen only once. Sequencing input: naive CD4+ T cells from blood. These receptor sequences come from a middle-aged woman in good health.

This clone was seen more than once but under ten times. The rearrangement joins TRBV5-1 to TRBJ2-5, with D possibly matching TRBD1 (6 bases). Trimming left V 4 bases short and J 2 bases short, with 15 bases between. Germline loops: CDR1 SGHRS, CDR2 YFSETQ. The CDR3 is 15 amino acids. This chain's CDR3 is CASSPQDSQQETQYF. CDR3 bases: TGCGCCAGCAGCCCCCAGGACAGTCAGCAAGAGACCCAGTACTTC.

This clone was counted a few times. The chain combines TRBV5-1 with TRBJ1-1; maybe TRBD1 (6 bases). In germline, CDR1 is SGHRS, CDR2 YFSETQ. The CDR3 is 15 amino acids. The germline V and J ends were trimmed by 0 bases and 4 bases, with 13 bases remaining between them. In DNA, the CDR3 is TGCGCCAGCAGCTTGGCCGTGGGCAGGGGCACTGAAGCTTTCTTT. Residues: CASSLAVGRGTEAFF.

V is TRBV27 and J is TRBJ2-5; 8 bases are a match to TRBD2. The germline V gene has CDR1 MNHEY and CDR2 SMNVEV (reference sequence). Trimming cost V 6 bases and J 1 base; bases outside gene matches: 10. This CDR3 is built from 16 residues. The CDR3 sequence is CASRTIGLAGQETQYF. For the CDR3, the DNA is TGTGCCAGCAGGACCATAGGACTAGCCGGCCAAGAGACCCAGTACTTC.

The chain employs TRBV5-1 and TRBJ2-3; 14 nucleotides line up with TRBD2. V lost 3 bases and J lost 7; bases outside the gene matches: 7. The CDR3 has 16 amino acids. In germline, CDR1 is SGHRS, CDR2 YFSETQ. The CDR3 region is CASSSGLAGGSYTQYF. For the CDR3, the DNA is TGCGCCAGCAGCTCTGGACTAGCGGGGGGCTCTTATACGCAGTATTTT.

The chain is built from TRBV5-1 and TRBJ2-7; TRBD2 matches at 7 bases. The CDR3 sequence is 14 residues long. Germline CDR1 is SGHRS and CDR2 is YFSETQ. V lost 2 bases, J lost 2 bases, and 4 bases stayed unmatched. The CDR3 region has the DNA TGCGCCAGCAGCTTTAGTGGGGGGGCCTACGAGCAGTACTTC. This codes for CASSFSGGAYEQYF.

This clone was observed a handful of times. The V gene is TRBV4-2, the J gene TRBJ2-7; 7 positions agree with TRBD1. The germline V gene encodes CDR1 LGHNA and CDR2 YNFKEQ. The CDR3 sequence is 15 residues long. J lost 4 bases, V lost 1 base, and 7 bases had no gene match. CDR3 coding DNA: TGTGCCAGCAGCCAAGGCTCCGAGGGGGCTTACGAGCAGTACTTC. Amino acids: CASSQGSEGAYEQYF.

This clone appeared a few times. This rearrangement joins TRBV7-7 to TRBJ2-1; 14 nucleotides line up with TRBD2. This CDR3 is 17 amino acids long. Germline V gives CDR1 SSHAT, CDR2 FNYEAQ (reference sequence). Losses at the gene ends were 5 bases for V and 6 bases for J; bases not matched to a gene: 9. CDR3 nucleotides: TGTGCCAGCAGCCTTGGCGGGGGGACTAGCGGGGGCAATGAGCAGTTCTTC. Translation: CASSLGGGTSGGNEQFF. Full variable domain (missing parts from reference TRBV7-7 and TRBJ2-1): GAGVSQSPRYKVTKRGQDVTLRCDPISSHATLYWYQQALGQGPEFLTYFNYEAQPDKSGLPSDRFSAERPEGSISTLTIQRTEQRDSAMYRCASSLGGGTSGGNEQFFGPGTRLTVL.

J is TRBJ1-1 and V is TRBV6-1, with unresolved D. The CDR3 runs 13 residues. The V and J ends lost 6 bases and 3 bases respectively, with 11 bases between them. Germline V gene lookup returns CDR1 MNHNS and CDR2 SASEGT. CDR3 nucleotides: TGTGCCAGCAGCGACGGGAGATACACTGAAGCTTTCTTT. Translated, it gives CASSDGRYTEAFF.

This CDR3 reads CASSLVAPNEQFF. DNA of the CDR3: TGTGCCAGCAGCTTAGTGGCTCCTAATGAGCAGTTCTTC. V gene TRBV7-8 combines with J gene TRBJ2-1; no reliable D call. The CDR3 loop spans 13 amino acids. The V gene's germline CDR1 is SGHVS and CDR2 FQNEAQ. V was cut by 1 base and J by 7 bases, with 8 bases left in between.

The CDR3 nucleotides read TGTGCCAGCAGCCCCGGGACAGGGACTCTGCAGTACTTC. Amino acids: CASSPGTGTLQYF. This chain joins TRBV5-8 and TRBJ2-7; 9 positions agree with TRBD1. The CDR3 runs 13 residues. CDR1 is SGHTS and CDR2 is YDEGEE in the germline V gene. With 4 bases clipped from V and 9 bases from J, the junction kept 8 bases outside the gene matches.

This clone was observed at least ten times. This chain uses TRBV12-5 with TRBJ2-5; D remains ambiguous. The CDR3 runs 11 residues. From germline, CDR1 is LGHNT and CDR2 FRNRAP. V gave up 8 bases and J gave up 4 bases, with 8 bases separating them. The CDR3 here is CASSPGETQYF. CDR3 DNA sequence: TGTGCTAGTTCGCCCGGAGAGACCCAGTACTTC.

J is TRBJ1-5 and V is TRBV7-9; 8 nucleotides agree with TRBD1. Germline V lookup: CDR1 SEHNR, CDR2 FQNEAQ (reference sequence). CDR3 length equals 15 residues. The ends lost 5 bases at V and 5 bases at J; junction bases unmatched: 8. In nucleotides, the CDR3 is TGTGCCAGCAGCCTCGGGACAGGTCTTCATCAGCCCCAGCATTTT. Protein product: CASSLGTGLHQPQHF.

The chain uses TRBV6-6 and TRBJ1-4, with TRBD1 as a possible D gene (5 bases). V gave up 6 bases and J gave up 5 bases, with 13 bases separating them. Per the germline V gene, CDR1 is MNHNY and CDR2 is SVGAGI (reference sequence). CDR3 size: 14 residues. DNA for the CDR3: TGTGCCAGCAGACGATCAGGGTCCAATGAAAAACTGTTTTTT. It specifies CASRRSGSNEKLFF.

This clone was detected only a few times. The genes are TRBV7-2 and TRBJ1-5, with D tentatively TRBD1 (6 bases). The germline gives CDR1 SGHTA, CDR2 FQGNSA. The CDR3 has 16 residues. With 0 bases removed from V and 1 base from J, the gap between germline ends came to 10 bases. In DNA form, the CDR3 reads TGTGCCAGCAGCTTAGCGCTCCAGGGGAGCAATCAGCCCCAGCATTTT. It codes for CASSLALQGSNQPQHF.

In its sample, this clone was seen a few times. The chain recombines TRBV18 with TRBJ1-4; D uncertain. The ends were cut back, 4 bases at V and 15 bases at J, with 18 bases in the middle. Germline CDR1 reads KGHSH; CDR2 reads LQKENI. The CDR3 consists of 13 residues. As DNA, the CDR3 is TGTGCCAGCTCACAAGGTTCCGGGGTCCGGGTGTTTTTT. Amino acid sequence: CASSQGSGVRVFF.

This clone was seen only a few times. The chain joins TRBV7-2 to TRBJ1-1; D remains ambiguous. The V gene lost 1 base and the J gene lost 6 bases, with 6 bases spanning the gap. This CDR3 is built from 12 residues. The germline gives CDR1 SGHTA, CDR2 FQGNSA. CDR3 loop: CASSLVASEAFF. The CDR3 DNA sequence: TGTGCCAGCAGCTTAGTTGCGTCTGAAGCTTTCTTT. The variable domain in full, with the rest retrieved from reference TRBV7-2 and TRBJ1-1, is GAGVSQSPSNKVTEKGKDVELRCDPISGHTALYWYRQSLGQGLEFLIYFQGNSAPDKSGLPSDRFSAERTGGSVSTLTIQRTQQEDSAVYLCASSLVASEAFFGQGTRLTVV.

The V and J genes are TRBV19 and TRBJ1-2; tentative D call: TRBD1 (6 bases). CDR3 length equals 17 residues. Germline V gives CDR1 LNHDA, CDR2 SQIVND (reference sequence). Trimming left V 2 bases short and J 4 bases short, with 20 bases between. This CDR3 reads CASSILPTGPGGYGYTF. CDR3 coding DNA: TGTGCCAGTAGTATACTCCCGACAGGCCCAGGTGGCTATGGCTACACCTTC.

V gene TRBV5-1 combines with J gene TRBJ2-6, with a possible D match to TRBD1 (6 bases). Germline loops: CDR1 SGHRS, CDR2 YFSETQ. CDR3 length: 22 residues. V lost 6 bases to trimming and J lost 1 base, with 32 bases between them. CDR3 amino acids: CASTQRMQGWVRWGSGANVLTF. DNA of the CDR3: TGCGCCAGCACCCAAAGGATGCAGGGGTGGGTCCGGTGGGGTTCTGGGGCCAACGTCCTGACTTTC.

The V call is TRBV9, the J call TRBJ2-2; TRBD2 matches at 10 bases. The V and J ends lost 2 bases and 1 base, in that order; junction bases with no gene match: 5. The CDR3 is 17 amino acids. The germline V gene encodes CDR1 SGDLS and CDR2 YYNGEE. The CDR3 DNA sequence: TGTGCCAGCAGCGTGGCTAGCGGGGGCCTGAACACCGGGGAGCTGTTTTTT. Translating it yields CASSVASGGLNTGELFF.

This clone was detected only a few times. The CDR3 region has the DNA TGTGCCAGTAGCCCATCTAGCGGGGGGCCGCGCACAGATACGCAGTATTTT. Translated: CASSPSSGGPRTDTQYF. The chain has TRBV19 and TRBJ2-3; 11 nucleotides match TRBD2. CDR1 is LNHDA and CDR2 is SQIVND in the germline V gene (reference sequence). Losses at the gene ends were 6 bases for V and 1 base for J; bases not matched to a gene: 9. This CDR3 is built from 17 residues.

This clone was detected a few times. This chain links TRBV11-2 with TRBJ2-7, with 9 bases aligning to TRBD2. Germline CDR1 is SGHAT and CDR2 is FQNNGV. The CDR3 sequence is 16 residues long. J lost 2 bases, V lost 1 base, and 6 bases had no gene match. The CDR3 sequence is CASSLVGAGGPYEQYF. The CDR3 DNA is TGTGCCAGCAGCTTAGTAGGAGCGGGGGGACCCTACGAGCAGTACTTC.

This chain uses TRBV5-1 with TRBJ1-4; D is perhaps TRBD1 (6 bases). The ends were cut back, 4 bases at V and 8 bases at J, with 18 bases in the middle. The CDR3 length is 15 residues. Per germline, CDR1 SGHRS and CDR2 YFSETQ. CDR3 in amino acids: CASSPTPGEGEKLFF. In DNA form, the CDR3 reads TGCGCCAGCAGCCCAACGCCAGGGGAGGGCGAAAAACTGTTTTTT.

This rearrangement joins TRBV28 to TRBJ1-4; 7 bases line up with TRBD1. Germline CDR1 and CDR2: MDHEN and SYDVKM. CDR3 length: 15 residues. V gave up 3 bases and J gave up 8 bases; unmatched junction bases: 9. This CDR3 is CASSFLGGLGEKLFF. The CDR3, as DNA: TGTGCCAGCAGTTTTCTAGGGGGCCTGGGGGAAAAACTGTTTTTT. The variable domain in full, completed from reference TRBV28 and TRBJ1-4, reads DVKVTQSSRYLVKRTGEKVFLECVQDMDHENMFWYRQDPGLGLRLIYFSYDVKMKEKGDIPEGYSVSREKKERFSLILESASTNQTSMYLCASSFLGGLGEKLFFGSGTQLSVL.

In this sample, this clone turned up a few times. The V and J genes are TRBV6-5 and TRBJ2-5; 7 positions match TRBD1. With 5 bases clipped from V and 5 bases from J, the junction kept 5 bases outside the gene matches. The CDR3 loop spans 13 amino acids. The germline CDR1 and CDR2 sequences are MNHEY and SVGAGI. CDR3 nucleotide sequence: TGTGCCAGCAGTCAACAGGGGATGGAGACCCAGTACTTC. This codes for CASSQQGMETQYF.

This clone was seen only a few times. The CDR3 protein is CAIRSGGGDEQFF. CDR3 bases: TGTGCCATCAGGTCGGGGGGGGGCGATGAGCAGTTCTTC. The V and J genes are TRBV10-3 and TRBJ2-1; 8 positions match TRBD2. This CDR3 contains 13 residues. Unmatched junction bases numbered 6, after V lost 6 bases and J lost 8 bases. CDR1 ENHRY and CDR2 SYGVKD come from the germline V gene.

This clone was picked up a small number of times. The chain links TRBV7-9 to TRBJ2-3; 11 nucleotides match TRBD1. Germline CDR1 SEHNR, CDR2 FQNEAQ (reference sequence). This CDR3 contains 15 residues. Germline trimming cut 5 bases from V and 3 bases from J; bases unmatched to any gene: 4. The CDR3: CASSRGTGGTDTQYF. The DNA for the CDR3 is TGTGCCAGCAGCCGGGGGACAGGGGGTACAGATACGCAGTATTTT.

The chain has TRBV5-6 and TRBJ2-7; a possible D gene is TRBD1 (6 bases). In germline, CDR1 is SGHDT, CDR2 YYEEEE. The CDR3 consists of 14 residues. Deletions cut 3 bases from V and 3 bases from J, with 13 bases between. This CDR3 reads CASSSDRRNYEQYF. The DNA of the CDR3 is TGTGCCAGCAGCTCCGACAGGAGGAACTACGAGCAGTACTTC. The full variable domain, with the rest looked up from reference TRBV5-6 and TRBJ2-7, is DAGVTQSPTHLIKTRGQQVTLRCSPKSGHDTVSWYQQALGQGPQFIFQYYEEEERQRGNFPDRFSGHQFPNYSSELNVNALLLGDSALYLCASSSDRRNYEQYFGPGTRLTVT.

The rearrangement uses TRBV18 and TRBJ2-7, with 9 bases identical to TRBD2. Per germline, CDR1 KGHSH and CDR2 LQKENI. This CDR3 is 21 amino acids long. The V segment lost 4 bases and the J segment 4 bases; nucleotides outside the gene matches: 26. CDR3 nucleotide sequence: TGTGCCAGCTCACTCTTTACCGTGACAGCAATCCCCCTCAGCGGGGGGTACGAGCAGTACTTC. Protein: CASSLFTVTAIPLSGGYEQYF.